Listed below are T cell receptor beta chains from one sample, sequenced in a study of chemoradiotherapy in HPV16-positive cancers. TCRdb's table, derived via immunoSEQ multiplex PCR, lists solely in-frame clones and lacks some. Of over 10,000 clones detected, 85% to 90% appear once; the ten largest clones hold approximately 2.8%. The source material was blood, sampled from a patient who underwent chemoradiotherapy. The receptor set was obtained from a human donor with HPV-associated anogenital cancer. The CDR3 runs from the conserved cysteine through the conserved F or W. D genes are given only for firm matches. Clone size is shown for a subset of rows, as once, few, many or a class of expanded clone.

V gene: TRBV5-1
J gene: TRBJ2-3
D gene: .
clone size: .
CDR3 protein: CASKMAGASTDTQYF
CDR3 DNA: TGCGCCAGCAAAATGGCGGGGGCCAGCACAGATACGCAGTATTTT

V gene: TRBV7-6
J gene: TRBJ1-5
D gene: .
clone size: .
CDR3 protein: CASSHSTGLNQPQHF
CDR3 DNA: TGTGCCAGCAGCCACAGCACAGGGCTAAATCAGCCCCAGCATTTT

V gene: TRBV28
J gene: TRBJ1-5
D gene: .
clone size: .
CDR3 protein: CASREGRVPLGGNQPQHF
CDR3 DNA: TGTGCCAGCAGAGAGGGCAGGGTACCGCTCGGGGGCAATCAGCCCCAGCATTTT

V gene: TRBV10-3
J gene: TRBJ1-4
D gene: TRBD1
clone size: .
CDR3 protein: CAISDSGTGGSSEKLFF
CDR3 DNA: TGTGCCATCAGTGACTCCGGGACAGGGGGGTCTAGCGAAAAACTGTTTTTT

V gene: TRBV5-1
J gene: TRBJ1-1
D gene: .
clone size: once
CDR3 protein: CASSLGLSDTEAFF
CDR3 DNA: TGCGCCAGCAGCTTGGGACTCTCGGACACTGAAGCTTTCTTT

V gene: TRBV29-1
J gene: TRBJ1-1
D gene: .
clone size: few
CDR3 protein: CSVDWGDTEAFF
CDR3 DNA: TGCAGCGTTGATTGGGGGGACACTGAAGCTTTCTTT

V gene: TRBV5-1
J gene: TRBJ1-3
D gene: .
clone size: .
CDR3 protein: CASGMDPGVAGNTIYF
CDR3 DNA: TGCGCCAGCGGCATGGATCCCGGGGTGGCTGGAAACACCATATATTTT

V gene: TRBV7-9
J gene: TRBJ1-1
D gene: TRBD1
clone size: .
CDR3 protein: CASSPRGTANTEAFF
CDR3 DNA: TGTGCCAGCAGCCCCCGAGGGACAGCGAACACTGAAGCTTTCTTT

V gene: TRBV25-1
J gene: TRBJ1-2
D gene: .
clone size: .
CDR3 protein: CASSEPIPDYGYTF
CDR3 DNA: TGTGCCAGCAGTGAACCGATCCCTGATTATGGCTACACCTTC

V gene: TRBV27
J gene: TRBJ2-1
D gene: TRBD1
clone size: once
CDR3 protein: CASGDRGRNEQFF
CDR3 DNA: TGTGCCAGCGGGGACAGGGGGAGGAATGAGCAGTTCTTC

V gene: TRBV4-1
J gene: TRBJ2-5
D gene: TRBD2
clone size: .
CDR3 protein: CASSQDWLAGGPGETQYF
CDR3 DNA: TGCGCCAGCAGCCAAGATTGGCTAGCGGGGGGGCCGGGGGAGACCCAGTACTTC

V gene: TRBV11-2
J gene: TRBJ1-4
D gene: .
clone size: .
CDR3 protein: CASSLDGGSGEKLFF
CDR3 DNA: TGTGCCAGCAGCTTAGATGGGGGGTCGGGGGAAAAACTGTTTTTT

V gene: TRBV19
J gene: TRBJ1-1
D gene: TRBD1
clone size: .
CDR3 protein: CASSPGQEYTEAFF
CDR3 DNA: TGTGCCAGTAGTCCAGGACAGGAGTACACTGAAGCTTTCTTT

V gene: TRBV5-4
J gene: TRBJ1-2
D gene: .
clone size: .
CDR3 protein: CASSSPQVPYGYTF
CDR3 DNA: TGTGCCAGCAGCTCCCCCCAGGTCCCCTATGGCTACACCTTC

V gene: TRBV7-3
J gene: TRBJ2-2
D gene: .
clone size: .
CDR3 protein: CASSSSNTGELFF
CDR3 DNA: TGTGCCAGCAGCTCATCGAACACCGGGGAGCTGTTTTTT

V gene: TRBV7-3
J gene: TRBJ1-2
D gene: TRBD1
clone size: .
CDR3 protein: CASSFPGGDGYTF
CDR3 DNA: TGTGCCAGCAGCTTCCCAGGGGGCGATGGCTACACCTTC

V gene: TRBV7-2
J gene: TRBJ1-2
D gene: .
clone size: once
CDR3 protein: CASSPPGGWEGYTF
CDR3 DNA: TGTGCCAGCAGCCCCCCTGGCGGCTGGGAAGGCTACACCTTC

V gene: TRBV30
J gene: TRBJ1-4
D gene: .
clone size: few
CDR3 protein: CAWSVQVRQGWGVLEEKLFF
CDR3 DNA: TGTGCCTGGAGTGTACAAGTTCGGCAAGGGTGGGGGGTATTGGAAGAAAAACTGTTTTTT

V gene: TRBV19
J gene: TRBJ2-1
D gene: .
clone size: few
CDR3 protein: CASSGVYNEQFF
CDR3 DNA: TGTGCCAGTAGCGGGGTCTACAATGAGCAGTTCTTC

V gene: TRBV2
J gene: TRBJ1-6
D gene: .
clone size: .
CDR3 protein: CASRTGSPLHF
CDR3 DNA: TGTGCCAGCAGAACGGGTTCACCCCTCCACTTT

V gene: TRBV7-9
J gene: TRBJ2-7
D gene: TRBD2
clone size: .
CDR3 protein: CASSSGLAGAAYEQYF
CDR3 DNA: TGTGCCAGCAGCTCTGGACTAGCGGGTGCCGCCTACGAGCAGTACTTC

V gene: TRBV19
J gene: TRBJ1-1
D gene: .
clone size: .
CDR3 protein: CASSTGVKTEAFF
CDR3 DNA: TGTGCCAGTAGTACAGGGGTAAAGACTGAAGCTTTCTTT

V gene: TRBV10-2
J gene: TRBJ2-7
D gene: .
clone size: .
CDR3 protein: CASSEIREQYF
CDR3 DNA: TGCGCCAGCAGTGAGATCCGGGAGCAGTACTTC

V gene: TRBV11-2
J gene: TRBJ2-7
D gene: .
clone size: .
CDR3 protein: CASSFFAGNEQYF
CDR3 DNA: TGTGCCAGCAGCTTTTTTGCGGGGAACGAGCAGTACTTC

V gene: TRBV30
J gene: TRBJ1-2
D gene: .
clone size: .
CDR3 protein: CAWRSRGANNYGYTF
CDR3 DNA: TGTGCCTGGAGATCAAGGGGCGCTAATAACTATGGCTACACCTTC

V gene: TRBV9
J gene: TRBJ1-5
D gene: TRBD1
clone size: .
CDR3 protein: CASSPPPDRGPYSNQPQHF
CDR3 DNA: TGTGCCAGCAGCCCACCCCCGGACAGGGGGCCCTATAGCAATCAGCCCCAGCATTTT

V gene: TRBV5-1
J gene: TRBJ2-7
D gene: .
clone size: .
CDR3 protein: CASSSDSLSYEQYF
CDR3 DNA: TGCGCCAGCAGCTCTGACAGTCTCTCCTACGAGCAGTACTTC

V gene: TRBV9
J gene: TRBJ1-1
D gene: .
clone size: .
CDR3 protein: CASSVSDLRGGTEAFF
CDR3 DNA: TGTGCCAGCAGCGTCTCCGATCTCAGGGGAGGTACTGAAGCTTTCTTT

V gene: TRBV5-1
J gene: TRBJ2-5
D gene: .
clone size: once
CDR3 protein: CASTPSGSETQYF
CDR3 DNA: TGCGCCAGCACCCCCTCAGGGTCGGAGACCCAGTACTTC

V gene: TRBV5-6
J gene: TRBJ2-5
D gene: .
clone size: once
CDR3 protein: CASSLVSGARETQYF
CDR3 DNA: TGTGCCAGCAGCTTGGTTTCGGGGGCGCGGGAGACCCAGTACTTC

V gene: TRBV9
J gene: TRBJ1-6
D gene: .
clone size: few
CDR3 protein: CASDGGPNSPLHF
CDR3 DNA: TGTGCCAGCGACGGGGGTCCTAATTCACCCCTCCACTTT

V gene: TRBV6-5
J gene: TRBJ1-1
D gene: .
clone size: .
CDR3 protein: CASSSAPNTEAFF
CDR3 DNA: TGTGCCAGCAGTTCGGCTCCGAACACTGAAGCTTTCTTT

V gene: TRBV5-1
J gene: TRBJ2-7
D gene: TRBD2
clone size: .
CDR3 protein: CASSLGASGTSYEQYF
CDR3 DNA: TGCGCCAGCAGCCTGGGGGCTAGCGGGACTTCCTACGAGCAGTACTTC

V gene: TRBV7-3
J gene: TRBJ2-2
D gene: TRBD1
clone size: .
CDR3 protein: CASSPRTGWDELFF
CDR3 DNA: TGTGCCAGCAGCCCGAGGACAGGGTGGGACGAGCTGTTTTTT

V gene: TRBV19
J gene: TRBJ2-7
D gene: TRBD1
clone size: few
CDR3 protein: CASNTGQLGYEQYF
CDR3 DNA: TGTGCCAGTAATACGGGACAGTTGGGCTACGAGCAGTACTTC

V gene: TRBV19
J gene: TRBJ2-1
D gene: TRBD2
clone size: .
CDR3 protein: CASSIEAGGRYEQFF
CDR3 DNA: TGTGCCAGTAGTATAGAAGCGGGGGGCCGGTATGAGCAGTTCTTC

V gene: TRBV29-1
J gene: TRBJ1-1
D gene: TRBD1
clone size: .
CDR3 protein: CSGAQTRGRAEAFF
CDR3 DNA: TGCAGCGGGGCCCAAACCAGGGGGCGGGCTGAAGCTTTCTTT

V gene: TRBV6-1
J gene: TRBJ1-3
D gene: .
clone size: .
CDR3 protein: CASSEAEGRIFGNTIYF
CDR3 DNA: TGTGCCAGCAGTGAAGCTGAAGGGAGAATCTTTGGAAACACCATATATTTT

V gene: TRBV11-3
J gene: TRBJ1-1
D gene: TRBD1
clone size: .
CDR3 protein: CARSSPSHRGRLNNTEAFF
CDR3 DNA: TGTGCCAGGTCTTCCCCCTCGCACAGGGGGCGCCTCAATAACACTGAAGCTTTCTTT

V gene: TRBV6-1
J gene: TRBJ1-3
D gene: .
clone size: .
CDR3 protein: CASNVQGTAGNTIYF
CDR3 DNA: TGTGCCAGCAATGTGCAGGGTACGGCTGGAAACACCATATATTTT

V gene: TRBV5-1
J gene: TRBJ2-7
D gene: .
clone size: .
CDR3 protein: CASSLDPFYEQYF
CDR3 DNA: TGCGCCAGCAGCTTGGATCCATTCTACGAGCAGTACTTC

V gene: TRBV18
J gene: TRBJ2-2
D gene: .
clone size: .
CDR3 protein: CASSPKGDTGELFF
CDR3 DNA: TGTGCCAGCTCACCAAAGGGAGACACCGGGGAGCTGTTTTTT

V gene: TRBV9
J gene: TRBJ2-2
D gene: .
clone size: .
CDR3 protein: CASSVAGVQNTGELFF
CDR3 DNA: TGTGCCAGCAGCGTAGCGGGGGTTCAAAACACCGGGGAGCTGTTTTTT

V gene: TRBV6-1
J gene: TRBJ2-5
D gene: .
clone size: .
CDR3 protein: CASASGTSQETQYF
CDR3 DNA: TGTGCCAGCGCATCCGGGACCTCCCAAGAGACCCAGTACTTC

V gene: TRBV7-9
J gene: TRBJ1-2
D gene: .
clone size: once
CDR3 protein: CASSFSTGTNYGYTF
CDR3 DNA: TGTGCCAGCAGCTTTAGCACAGGGACTAACTATGGCTACACCTTC

V gene: TRBV10-1
J gene: TRBJ1-1
D gene: .
clone size: once
CDR3 protein: CASSPPGYRPTEAFF
CDR3 DNA: TGCGCCAGCAGCCCCCCGGGGTACAGGCCCACTGAAGCTTTCTTT

V gene: TRBV6-1
J gene: TRBJ1-1
D gene: .
clone size: .
CDR3 protein: CASSELGPRF
CDR3 DNA: TGTGCCAGCAGTGAACTCGGACCACGATTT

V gene: TRBV2
J gene: TRBJ1-4
D gene: .
clone size: .
CDR3 protein: CASSVPRAAEKLFF
CDR3 DNA: TGTGCCAGCAGTGTCCCCCGTGCCGCTGAAAAACTGTTTTTT

V gene: TRBV5-4
J gene: TRBJ2-2
D gene: .
clone size: once
CDR3 protein: CASSPAAVTGELFF
CDR3 DNA: TGTGCCAGCAGCCCGGCGGCGGTCACCGGGGAGCTGTTTTTT

V gene: TRBV5-1
J gene: TRBJ2-7
D gene: TRBD1
clone size: .
CDR3 protein: CASSLTPGQGAHEQYF
CDR3 DNA: TGCGCCAGCAGCTTGACACCGGGACAGGGGGCCCACGAGCAGTACTTC

V gene: TRBV19
J gene: TRBJ2-3
D gene: TRBD1
clone size: .
CDR3 protein: CASSTTGGWDTQYF
CDR3 DNA: TGTGCCAGTAGTACGACAGGGGGCTGGGATACGCAGTATTTT

V gene: TRBV19
J gene: TRBJ2-3
D gene: .
clone size: few
CDR3 protein: CASRLTNQDTQYF
CDR3 DNA: TGTGCCAGCAGGCTCACCAATCAGGATACGCAGTATTTT

V gene: TRBV7-6
J gene: TRBJ1-6
D gene: .
clone size: .
CDR3 protein: CASSLVNSPLHF
CDR3 DNA: TGTGCCAGCAGCTTAGTTAATTCACCCCTCCACTTT

V gene: TRBV6-5
J gene: TRBJ2-7
D gene: TRBD2
clone size: once
CDR3 protein: CASSLKPGLAFEQYF
CDR3 DNA: TGTGCCAGCAGTTTAAAACCGGGACTAGCGTTCGAGCAGTACTTC